Listed below are T cell receptor beta chains from one sample, sequenced in a study of T cells after yellow fever vaccination. Via MiXCR, TCRdb re-called the 5' RACE reads, giving one row per CDR3 protein. This sample has approximately 5,000 distinct CDR3 sequences, with roughly 7.4% found just once. Material: PBMCs, either bulk or a sorted T-cell subset (CD4+, CD8+, memory, or dextramer-sorted; not recorded which), obtained roughly seven weeks after the first yellow fever vaccination. Receptors were obtained from a young man who received the YFV17D yellow fever vaccine. The conserved cysteine and the conserved F or W are not part of the CDR3 here. Each record gives: J gene, V gene, D gene, CDR3 protein. D genes are given only for firm matches.

j_call: TRBJ1-3
v_call: TRBV2
d_call: -
cdr3_aa: ASSGTASGNTIY

j_call: TRBJ1-2
v_call: TRBV6-5
d_call: -
cdr3_aa: ASSSWGADGYT

j_call: TRBJ1-1
v_call: TRBV12-5
d_call: -
cdr3_aa: ASGFSGAAF

j_call: TRBJ2-7
v_call: TRBV12-3/TRBV12-4
d_call: -
cdr3_aa: ASSNWTPYEQY

j_call: TRBJ2-5
v_call: TRBV13
d_call: TRBD1
cdr3_aa: ASSLTGRIETQY

j_call: TRBJ2-1
v_call: TRBV7-2
d_call: -
cdr3_aa: ASSLPGPYNEQF

j_call: TRBJ2-1
v_call: TRBV7-9
d_call: TRBD1
cdr3_aa: ASRGQYDEQF

j_call: TRBJ2-3
v_call: TRBV12-3/TRBV12-4
d_call: -
cdr3_aa: ASSFYRPPDTQY

j_call: TRBJ1-1
v_call: TRBV5-1
d_call: -
cdr3_aa: ASSFKGNTEAF

j_call: TRBJ2-5
v_call: TRBV28
d_call: -
cdr3_aa: ASTLAAGETQY

j_call: TRBJ2-1
v_call: TRBV5-6
d_call: -
cdr3_aa: ARSPERRHNEQF

j_call: TRBJ2-2
v_call: TRBV9
d_call: TRBD2
cdr3_aa: ASSVAGLASTGELF

j_call: TRBJ2-2
v_call: TRBV20-1
d_call: TRBD2
cdr3_aa: SAPTSGGPIWGGELF

j_call: TRBJ2-3
v_call: TRBV6-5
d_call: -
cdr3_aa: ASSFPGPRAPDTQY

j_call: TRBJ2-2
v_call: TRBV12-3/TRBV12-4
d_call: TRBD1
cdr3_aa: ASSPRDRGTGELF

j_call: TRBJ2-2
v_call: TRBV5-1
d_call: TRBD1
cdr3_aa: ASASGQGALSTGELF

j_call: TRBJ1-4
v_call: TRBV6-5
d_call: -
cdr3_aa: ASSYGRSPNEKLF

j_call: TRBJ1-1
v_call: TRBV6-5
d_call: -
cdr3_aa: ASRADTEAF

j_call: TRBJ2-6
v_call: TRBV27
d_call: -
cdr3_aa: ASSLGGANVLT